Shown below are 5 T cell receptor beta chains from a single sample sequenced in a study of blood T cell repertoires in COVID-19. Profiling relied on immunoSEQ multiplex PCR, and the TCRdb table lists in-frame clones only, not all of them. This table has some 130,000 clones, around 84% appearing once. Material for sequencing was peripheral blood. Receptors were obtained from a woman older than 75 with acute or convalescent COVID-19.

This sequence joins TRBV29-1 and TRBJ2-2, with 8 bases identical to TRBD2. The germline gives CDR1 SQVTM, CDR2 ANQGSEA. The CDR3 contains 14 residues. J lost 0 bases, V lost 7 bases, and 4 bases had no gene match. The DNA of the CDR3 is TGCAGCGCCCGGGGGGGGGCGAACACCGGGGAGCTGTTTTTT. This encodes CSARGGANTGELFF.

The chain couples TRBV11-2 to TRBJ2-3; D remains unclear. CDR3 length equals 17 residues. The V gene lost 5 bases and the J gene lost 1 base, with 19 bases spanning the gap. Germline loops: CDR1 SGHAT, CDR2 FQNNGV. CDR3 region: CASSTYPITPGTDTQYF. The CDR3 DNA reads TGTGCCAGCAGCACTTACCCGATTACTCCGGGCACAGATACGCAGTATTTT.

This chain links TRBV24-1 with TRBJ2-1; weak D call: TRBD2 (7 bases). Trimming shortened V by 2 bases and J by 8 bases, and 18 bases separated the two germline ends. CDR1 is KGHDR, CDR2 SFDVKD, per germline. The CDR3 runs to 16 residues. The CDR3 DNA reads TGTGCCACCAGTGATTCAGGGGAGGGGCGCAGGGATGAGCAGTTCTTC. It specifies CATSDSGEGRRDEQFF.

The rearrangement links TRBV25-1 to TRBJ2-1, with TRBD1 matching 12 bases. CDR1 MGHDK and CDR2 SYGVNS come from the germline V gene. The length of the CDR3 is 17 residues. V lost 5 bases and J lost 1; bases outside the gene matches: 6. CDR3 sequence (DNA): TGTGCCAGCAGTCCCGGGACAGGGGGCTGGTCCTACAATGAGCAGTTCTTC. Protein sequence: CASSPGTGGWSYNEQFF.

The J gene is TRBJ2-7, the V gene TRBV4-3, with 9 bases lining up with TRBD1. The germline V gene encodes CDR1 LGHNA and CDR2 YSLEER. The V gene end was trimmed by 4 bases and the J gene end by 5 bases; junction bases not matched to a gene: 12. The CDR3 length is 16 residues. The CDR3 DNA reads as TGCGCCAGCAGCCGGCGGCCCGGGACAGGGCGCGACGAGCAGTACTTC. Amino acid sequence: CASSRRPGTGRDEQYF.